This TCR beta chain originates from a study of cytomegalovirus exposure and HLA in healthy donors (dated by TCRdb to 2016 to 2017). Some background on the complete study: An earlier analysis of roughly 570 of the donors reported under 300 Gb of sequence data and 95 million to 120 million unique TCR beta sequences obtained from around 190 million T cells. An early release covering 500 to 750 HLA-typed donors comprised 250 to 350 gigabases of sequencing data and approximately 80 million unique TCR sequences. The genetic ancestry cluster associated with self-reported Caucasian donors included 81% of the roughly 400 genotyped donors. The study was designed to test whether signatures of past pathogen exposure could be identified by cataloging public T cell receptors. The study profiled the T cell repertoires of some 610 subjects by immunosequencing and related them to cytomegalovirus serostatus. Along with the approximately 670-subject first cohort, a separate validation cohort of over a hundred different subjects was used. The study combined high-throughput TCR immunosequencing, statistical association of individual TCRs with disease status, and machine learning to predict cytomegalovirus infection status. In a later analysis, previously published TCR beta repertoires from fewer than 750 donors were re-analyzed and high-resolution HLA genotyping was added so that TCR occurrence patterns could be studied. The later analysis used no new phenotypic data to find candidate immune exposures, relying instead on TCR beta sequences and their occurrence across donors. An earlier analysis of 500 to 650 of the donors applied high-throughput TCR beta sequencing to assess whether each TCR beta V gene segment acted as functional or pseudogenic. Donor age, sex, ethnicity and CMV serostatus were compiled alongside the repertoire data. A later genetic analysis used genome-wide SNP genotypes for about three fifths of the roughly 700 donors, treating that subset as a discovery cohort. Every repertoire in the discovery cohort had been generated on one and the same sequencing platform. Both class I and class II loci were covered by HLA typing, at four-digit resolution. Typing coverage varied by locus: roughly 620-630 donors for A, B, C, DRB1 and DQB1; approximately 500 for DQA1; about 570 for DPA1; under 490 for DPB1. Because of strong linkage in the cohort, roughly five DR-DQ haplotypes were treated as single units for association and clustering. Among 350 to 400 genotyped donors of the cohort, an average of around 240,000 unique TCR beta nucleotide sequences were sequenced per donor, around a sixth of them non-productive.

The library was produced with the immunoSEQ multiplex PCR assay. The multiplex PCR relied on a mix of 60 forward primers for TCR Vbeta segments and 13 reverse primers for TCR Jbeta segments. Amplification of the CDR3 region of rearranged TCR beta genes was performed with a multiplex PCR assay on genomic DNA. On the Illumina HiSeq System, the amplified TCR beta libraries were sequenced as 87-base-pair reads. On the study's bioinformatics: Across the 600 to 700 repertoires, a later analysis counted 60 million to 90 million unique TCR beta chains, about 10 million of which were shared by at least two donors. To remove PCR and sequencing errors, raw reads were error-corrected and collapsed into unique sequences using a nearest-neighbor algorithm that merged closely related sequences. CDR3 sequences were aligned to IMGT reference sequences to assign V, D and J gene segments. For a sequence to be retained, a match of at least six nucleotides to both a V gene segment and a J gene segment was required. Rearrangements were classified as productive when the CDR3 lacked stop codons and remained in frame with V and J, and all other rearrangements were classified as non-productive. CDR3 was defined by IMGT convention, running from the second conserved V-encoded cysteine to the conserved J-encoded phenylalanine. Sequences without an unambiguous match to a single V gene segment were excluded from the earlier analysis of a few hundred of the donors. An earlier analysis of just under 600 of the donors called V segments functional above 56.7% productive rearrangements and segregating when the between-donor standard deviation exceeded 5%. A statistical classification framework was built to diagnose cytomegalovirus status from the catalog of TCR beta chain sequences. In a later analysis, TCR nucleotide sequences were compared against IMGT/GENE-DB human TR gene sequences so that V and J genes could be assigned. A later analysis assigned CDR3 sequences and most-parsimonious VDJ recombination scenarios with the TCRdist pipeline. A later analysis defined each TCR beta chain by its CDR3 amino acid sequence plus V-gene family, and excluded reads lacking a unique V-gene family. In a later analysis, several hundred highly shared, low-generation-probability nucleotide sequences were removed to address suspected cross-contamination and a sequencing artifact. For each public chain, a later analysis derived a clonal expansion index from normalized ranks of inferred template counts within each repertoire. Generation probabilities in a later analysis came from a VDJ recombination model fitted to out-of-frame rearrangements, and those results were checked against IGoR. Hypergeometric tests were used in a later analysis to score TCR-TCR, TCR-HLA and TCR-CMV co-occurrence, with a repertoire-size bias correction applied to the TCR pairs. False discovery rates were estimated in a later analysis by permuting HLA or CMV assignments 20 times. A later analysis grouped co-occurring TCRs with DBSCAN, adding TCRdist sequence similarity when clustering within HLA-allele-positive subsets. Repertoires with fewer than 30,000 or more than 120,000 public chains were left out of co-occurrence clustering, as were five repertoires with anomalous nucleotide sharing. What TCRdb holds here is the immuneACCESS table cut down to in-frame rearrangements. Part of the clones is not present; checked against another copy, under half of the missing clones reflect an unresolved V gene, and the others are unexplained. V, J and clone size are those of that table, while D and trimming were read from the DNA. This sample is represented by about 54,000 clones; approximately 86% of them were singletons. The ten largest clones represent 3% to 3.5% of the sample.

Broader findings and caveats from the paper: The study listed over 150 TCR beta chains as associated with cytomegalovirus. Roughly uniform sequencing depth across donors was assumed in presence/absence analyses, although this assumption may not hold. A further reported finding was that TCR beta sequences accurately predicted the HLA-A and HLA-B alleles for most subjects in the first cohort. In an earlier analysis of approximately 590 of the donors, most TCR beta V segments were observed in productive rearrangements about 90% or about 30% of the time, broadly matching IMGT annotations. In both the original and validation cohorts, the classifier was reported to diagnose cytomegalovirus status with high specificity and sensitivity. V-gene and J-gene trimming of TCR beta chains was associated with a missense DCLRE1C variant in a later genetic analysis, and the association was replicated in an independent cohort. Because the 87-base-pair reads could not distinguish some IMGT-functional V segments, including TRBV6-2 and TRBV6-3, those segments were excluded. When HLA alleles, especially DR and DQ, strongly co-occurred, TCR associations were difficult to assign to individual alleles. The only immune exposure information available for the cohort was CMV serostatus. Because counts were too low, around 17 rarely observed V segments, including chromosome 9 orphons, were left out of the earlier analysis of 587 of the donors. In this cohort, only TCR beta chains were sequenced, and detectable features were limited by the absence of alpha or paired-chain data. In a later analysis, TCR association rates were found to vary across HLA loci, with the most associated TCRs seen for DRB1 alleles and the fewest for HLA-C alleles. In a later analysis, most CMV-associated TCR beta chains were found to appear HLA-restricted, with HLA associations seemingly driven largely by CMV exposure. Several of the top co-occurrence clusters appeared to be linked to parvovirus B19, influenza, CMV and Epstein-Barr virus, according to a later analysis. Linkage disequilibrium might explain the correlated functional status among segregating V segments, but an unknown experimental factor could not be ruled out. Because HLA typing was missing for some donors at each locus, association tests included only the typed subset. According to the authors, the approach could potentially be generalized to other disease states and immunological phenotypes. The sequencing pipeline was judged likely to have produced a cluster of highly shared sequence variants as a technical artifact. While some public TCRs were present in many individuals, most TCR sequences turned up only very rarely across donors. According to a later genetic analysis, donors in an Asian-associated ancestry cluster had fewer N-insertions in productive TCRs than the approximately 630-donor mean. In vitro tests confirmed that a few of the cytomegalovirus-associated TCR beta chains recognize cytomegalovirus antigens. Compared with equally common non-associated chains, HLA-associated TCR beta chains in a later analysis were more clonally expanded and had lower generation probabilities. Specific HLA alleles were associated with 15,000 to 20,000 TCR beta sequences at a false discovery rate of 0.05 in a later analysis.

The cohort consisted of hundreds of healthy bone marrow donors. Cohort members were all nominally healthy when sampled, although unrecorded immune exposures were likely present. The donor tested CMV seronegative and was one of the 352 seronegative cohort members. Every donor gave a peripheral blood sample, and the peripheral blood mononuclear cells from that sample were used for TCR beta sequencing. The Qiagen DNeasy Blood Extraction Kit was used to extract genomic DNA from the blood cell samples. This clone was observed once. Its antigen is unknown. Base qualities are missing; no much larger clone stands one base away. The CDR3 covers 16 residues, taking in both the cysteine and the phenylalanine. Only the CDR3 region is kept as DNA, spanning 48 bases read in frame from base 1. For CDR1 and CDR2, the germline V gene lists MNHNS and SASEGT. Germline trimming: 0 bases from V, 3 bases from J; junction bases outside gene matches: 5.

This chain joins TRBV6-1 to TRBJ2-3, with 8 bases matching TRBD2. Material for sequencing was PBMCs. The receptor was isolated from a young woman in good health and CMV-seronegative. The CDR3 in this case is CASSEAGGAGTDTQYF. The DNA sequence is as follows: TGTGCCAGCAGTGAAGCCGGGGGGGCGGGAACAGATACGCAGTATTTT.